This T cell receptor (beta chain) was sequenced in a study of STAT5B mutations in CD4+ large granular lymphocyte leukemia. Regarding the study as a whole: Higher CD4+ than CD8+ T-LGLL clonality might reflect small sample size. Main leukemic clonotypes were patient-specific, but more than 20% appeared at low frequency elsewhere. TRBV06-family usage was enriched in top patient clones (8/27) versus controls (2/35).

Buffy coats from healthy blood donors served as controls. Libraries were prepared by immunoSEQ multiplex PCR; TCRdb keeps only in-frame clonotypes and omits some of them. The sample shows more than 30,000 clones, under 85% of them seen only once. Notes on this clone: What it binds is unknown. The DNA is left out, because the CDR3 cannot be placed on it with certainty; the CDR3 is given as TCRdb lists it.

The CDR3 region is 15 residues in length, termini included. CDR1 SQVTM and CDR2 ANQGSEA come from the germline V gene. The rearrangement joins TRBV29-1 to TRBJ1-2; no check of the table's D call, TRBD1, against the DNA was made. Specimen: CD4+ T cells from blood buffy coats. The origin of this receptor is a human donor in good health. The CDR3 loop reads CSVGSGQGLGYGYTF.